The sequence of this TCR beta chain was determined in a study of blood T cell repertoires in COVID-19. Trimming shortened V by 3 bases and J by 2 bases, and 10 bases separated the two germline ends. Germline-derived CDR1 and CDR2 are KGHSH and LQKENI. The CDR3 is 14 residues long. Libraries were prepared by immunoSEQ multiplex PCR; TCRdb keeps only in-frame clonotypes and omits some of them. The data show roughly 250,000 clones, about 80% seen once. V gene TRBV18 combines with J gene TRBJ2-5, with no clear D. This receptor was taken from a woman of 80 years or more with acute or convalescent COVID-19. Sequenced sample: peripheral blood. The CDR3 spells CASSPRRFQETQYF. The CDR3 DNA follows: TGTGCCAGCTCACCGAGGAGATTTCAAGAGACCCAGTACTTC.